This entry features one TCR beta chain sequence. Its matching antigen is unknown. Unique molecular identifiers were present on the cDNA, which also gained a universal primer site by template switching. TCRdb reprocessed the 5' RACE reads via MiXCR and lists one record per CDR3 protein. Of some 1,600,000 distinct CDR3 sequences listed, about 32% were seen once; the top ten hold under 0.35%. The entry originates in a study of identical twins. The study, taken as a whole, reports: Modelling underestimated the level of out-of-frame TCR alpha sharing observed in monozygotic twins. Insertion counts were lower in abundant cord blood beta clonotypes, a trend that memory repertoires did not show.

The V end was cut by 1 base, the J end by 2 bases, with 16 bases between. The CDR3 is 16 amino acids. Germline V CDR1 and CDR2: DFQATT, SNEGSKA (reference sequence). The source of this sequence is a newborn girl in good health. This rearrangement joins TRBV20-1 to TRBJ2-3; possibly TRBD1 for D (5 bases). Input material: cord blood. The CDR3 coding sequence is TGCAGTGCTAGAGTGGGGCCCCTAGGATCCACAGATACGCAGTATTTT. Translated, it gives CSARVGPLGSTDTQYF.